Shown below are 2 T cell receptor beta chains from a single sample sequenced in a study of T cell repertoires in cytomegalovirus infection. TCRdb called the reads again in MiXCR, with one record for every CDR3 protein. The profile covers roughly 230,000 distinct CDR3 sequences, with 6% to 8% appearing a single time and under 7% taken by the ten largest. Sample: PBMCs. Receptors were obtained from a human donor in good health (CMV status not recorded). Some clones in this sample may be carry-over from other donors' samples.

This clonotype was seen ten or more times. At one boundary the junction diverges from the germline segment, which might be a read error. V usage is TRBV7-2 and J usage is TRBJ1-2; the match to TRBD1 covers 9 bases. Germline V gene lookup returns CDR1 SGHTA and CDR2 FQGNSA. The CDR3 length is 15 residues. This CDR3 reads CAISLFGTGYYGYTF. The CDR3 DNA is TGTGCCATCAGCTTGTTCGGGACAGGGTACTATGGCTACACCTTC.

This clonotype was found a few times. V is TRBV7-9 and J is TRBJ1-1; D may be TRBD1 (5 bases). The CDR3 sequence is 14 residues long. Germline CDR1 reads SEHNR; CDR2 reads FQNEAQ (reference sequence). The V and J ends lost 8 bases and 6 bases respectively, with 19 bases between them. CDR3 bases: TGTGCCAGCGCCGGGGCACTAATTAACTCTGAAGCTTTCTTT. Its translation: CASAGALINSEAFF.